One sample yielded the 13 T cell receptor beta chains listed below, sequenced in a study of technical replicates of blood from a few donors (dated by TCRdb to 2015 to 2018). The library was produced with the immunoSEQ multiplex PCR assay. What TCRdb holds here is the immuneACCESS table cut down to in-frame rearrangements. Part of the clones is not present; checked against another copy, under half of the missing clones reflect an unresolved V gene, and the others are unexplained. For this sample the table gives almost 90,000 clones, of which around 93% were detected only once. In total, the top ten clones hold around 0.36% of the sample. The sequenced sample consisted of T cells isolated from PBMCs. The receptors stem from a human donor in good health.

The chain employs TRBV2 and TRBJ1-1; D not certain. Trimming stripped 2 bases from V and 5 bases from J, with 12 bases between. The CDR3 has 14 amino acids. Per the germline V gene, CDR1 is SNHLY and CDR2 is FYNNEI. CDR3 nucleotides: TGTGCCAGCAGTGAAACGAGGGTAGGGACTGAAGCTTTCTTT. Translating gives CASSETRVGTEAFF.

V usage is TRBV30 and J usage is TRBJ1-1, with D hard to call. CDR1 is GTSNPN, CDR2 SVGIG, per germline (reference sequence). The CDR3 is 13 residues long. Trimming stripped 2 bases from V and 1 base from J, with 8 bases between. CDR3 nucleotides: TGTGCCTGGAGTACACACGAGAACACTGAAGCTTTCTTT. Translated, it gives CAWSTHENTEAFF.

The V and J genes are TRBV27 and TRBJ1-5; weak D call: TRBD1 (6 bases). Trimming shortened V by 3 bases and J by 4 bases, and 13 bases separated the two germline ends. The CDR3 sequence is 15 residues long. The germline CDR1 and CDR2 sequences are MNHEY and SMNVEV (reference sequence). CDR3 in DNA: TGTGCCAGCAGTTTCATGGGGGGGGCTAATCAGCCCCAGCATTTT. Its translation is CASSFMGGANQPQHF.

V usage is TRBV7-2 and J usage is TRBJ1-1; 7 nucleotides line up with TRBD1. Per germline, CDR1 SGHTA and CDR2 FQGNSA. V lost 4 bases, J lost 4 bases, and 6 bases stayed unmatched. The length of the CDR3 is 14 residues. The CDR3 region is CASSSDRDVTEAFF. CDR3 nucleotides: TGTGCCAGCAGCTCTGACAGGGATGTCACTGAAGCTTTCTTT.

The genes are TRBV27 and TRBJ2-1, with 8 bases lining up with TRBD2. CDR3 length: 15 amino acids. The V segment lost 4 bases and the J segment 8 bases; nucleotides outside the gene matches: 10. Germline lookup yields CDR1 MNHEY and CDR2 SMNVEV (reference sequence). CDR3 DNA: TGTGCCAGCAGTTCCCGAGAGCGGGAGAGGTATGAGCAGTTCTTC. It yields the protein CASSSRERERYEQFF.

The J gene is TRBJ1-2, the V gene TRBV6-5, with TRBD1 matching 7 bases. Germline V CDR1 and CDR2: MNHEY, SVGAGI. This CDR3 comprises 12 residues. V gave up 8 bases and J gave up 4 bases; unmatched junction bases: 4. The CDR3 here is CASLDRFYGYTF. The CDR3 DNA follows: TGTGCCAGCCTGGACAGGTTCTATGGCTACACCTTC.

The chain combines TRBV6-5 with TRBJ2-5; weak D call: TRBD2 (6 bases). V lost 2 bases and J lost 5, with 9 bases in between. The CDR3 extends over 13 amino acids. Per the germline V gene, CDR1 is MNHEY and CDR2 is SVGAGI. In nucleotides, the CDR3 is TGTGCCAGCAGTTACATTAGCGGTGAGACCCAGTACTTC. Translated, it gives CASSYISGETQYF.

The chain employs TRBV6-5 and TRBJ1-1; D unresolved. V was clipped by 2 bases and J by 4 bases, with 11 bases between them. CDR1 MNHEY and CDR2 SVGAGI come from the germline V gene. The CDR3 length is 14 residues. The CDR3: CASSYGEDGTEAFF. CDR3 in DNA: TGTGCCAGCAGTTACGGGGAGGATGGCACTGAAGCTTTCTTT.

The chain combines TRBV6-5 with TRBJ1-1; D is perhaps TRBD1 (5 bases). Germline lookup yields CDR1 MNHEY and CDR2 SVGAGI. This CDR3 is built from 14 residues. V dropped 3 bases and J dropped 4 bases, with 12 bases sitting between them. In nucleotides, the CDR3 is TGTGCCAGCAGTTATTCAGGGATGGGCACTGAAGCTTTCTTT. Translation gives CASSYSGMGTEAFF.

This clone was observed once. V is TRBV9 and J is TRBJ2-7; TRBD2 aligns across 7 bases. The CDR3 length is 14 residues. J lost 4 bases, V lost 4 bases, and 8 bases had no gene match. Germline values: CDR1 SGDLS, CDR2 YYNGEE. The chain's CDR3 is CASSIGLGRYEQYF. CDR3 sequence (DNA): TGTGCCAGCAGCATCGGACTAGGACGGTACGAGCAGTACTTC.

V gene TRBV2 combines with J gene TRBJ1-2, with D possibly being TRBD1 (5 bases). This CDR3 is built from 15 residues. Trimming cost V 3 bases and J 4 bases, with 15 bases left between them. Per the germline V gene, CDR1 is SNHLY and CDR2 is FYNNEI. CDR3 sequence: CASSDSASTGYGYTF. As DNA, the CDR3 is TGTGCCAGCAGTGATTCGGCGTCCACAGGCTATGGCTACACCTTC.

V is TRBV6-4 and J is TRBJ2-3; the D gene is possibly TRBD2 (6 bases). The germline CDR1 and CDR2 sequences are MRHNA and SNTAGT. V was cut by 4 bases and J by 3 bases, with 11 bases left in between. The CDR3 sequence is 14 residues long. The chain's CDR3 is CASSAGADTDTQYF. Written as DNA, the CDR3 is TGTGCCAGCAGTGCGGGAGCAGATACAGATACGCAGTATTTT.

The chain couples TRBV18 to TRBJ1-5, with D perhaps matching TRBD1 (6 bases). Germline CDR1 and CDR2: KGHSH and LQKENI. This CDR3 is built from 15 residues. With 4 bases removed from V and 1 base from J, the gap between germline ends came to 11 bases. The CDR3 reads CASSQGGESNQPQHF. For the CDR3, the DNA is TGTGCCAGCTCACAAGGGGGAGAGAGCAATCAGCCCCAGCATTTT.